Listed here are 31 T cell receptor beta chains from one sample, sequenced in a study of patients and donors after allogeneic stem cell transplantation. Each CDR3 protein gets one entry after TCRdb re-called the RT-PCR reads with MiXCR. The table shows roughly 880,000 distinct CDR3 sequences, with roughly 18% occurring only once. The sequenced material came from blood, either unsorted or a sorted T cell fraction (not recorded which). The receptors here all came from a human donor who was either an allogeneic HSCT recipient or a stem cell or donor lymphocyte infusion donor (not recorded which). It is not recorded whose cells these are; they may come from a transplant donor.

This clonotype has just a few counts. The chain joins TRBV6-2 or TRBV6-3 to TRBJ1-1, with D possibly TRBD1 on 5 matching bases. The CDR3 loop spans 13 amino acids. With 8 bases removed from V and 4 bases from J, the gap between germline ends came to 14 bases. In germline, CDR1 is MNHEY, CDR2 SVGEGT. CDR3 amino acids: CASAADRFTEAFF. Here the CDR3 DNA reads TGTGCCAGCGCCGCCGACAGATTCACTGAAGCTTTCTTT.

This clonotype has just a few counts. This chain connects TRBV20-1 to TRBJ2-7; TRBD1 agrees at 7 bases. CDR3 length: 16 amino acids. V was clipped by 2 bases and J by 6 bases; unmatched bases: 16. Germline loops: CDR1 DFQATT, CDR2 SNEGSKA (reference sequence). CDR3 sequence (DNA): TGCAGTGCTAGAACTTACCGGGACAGAGCTTTTGGCGAGCAGTACTTC. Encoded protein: CSARTYRDRAFGEQYF.

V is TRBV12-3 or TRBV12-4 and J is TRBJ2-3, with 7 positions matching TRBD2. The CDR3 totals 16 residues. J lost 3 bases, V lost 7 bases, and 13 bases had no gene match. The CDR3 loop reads CASTLPFSGKTDTQYF. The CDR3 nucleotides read TGTGCCAGCACTTTGCCTTTCAGCGGGAAAACAGATACGCAGTATTTT.

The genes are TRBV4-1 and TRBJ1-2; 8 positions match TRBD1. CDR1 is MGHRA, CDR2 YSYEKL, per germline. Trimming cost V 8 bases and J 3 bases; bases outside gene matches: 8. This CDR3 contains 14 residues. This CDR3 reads CASAPGGQDYGYTF. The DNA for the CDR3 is TGCGCCAGCGCTCCCGGGGGACAGGACTATGGCTACACCTTC.

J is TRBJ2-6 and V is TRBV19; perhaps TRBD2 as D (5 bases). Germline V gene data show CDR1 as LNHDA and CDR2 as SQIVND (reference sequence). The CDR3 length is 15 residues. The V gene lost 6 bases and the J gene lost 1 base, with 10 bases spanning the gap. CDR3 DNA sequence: TGTGCCAGTAGGGAGGATCGGTCTGGGGCCAACGTCCTGACTTTC. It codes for CASREDRSGANVLTF.

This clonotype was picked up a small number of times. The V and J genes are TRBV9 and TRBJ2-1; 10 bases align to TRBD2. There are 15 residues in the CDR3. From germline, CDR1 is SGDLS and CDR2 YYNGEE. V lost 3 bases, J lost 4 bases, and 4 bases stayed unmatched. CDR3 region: CASSELAGTYNEQFF. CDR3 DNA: TGTGCCAGCAGCGAACTAGCGGGGACTTACAATGAGCAGTTCTTC.

This CDR3 reads CASSQERGRGANGYTF. In nucleotides, the CDR3 is TGCGCCAGCAGCCAAGAGCGCGGACGGGGAGCGAATGGCTACACCTTC. V usage is TRBV4-3 and J usage is TRBJ1-2; D remains unclear. This CDR3 comprises 16 residues. V dropped 0 bases and J dropped 6 bases, with 17 bases sitting between them. Germline-derived CDR1 and CDR2 are LGHNA and YSLEER.

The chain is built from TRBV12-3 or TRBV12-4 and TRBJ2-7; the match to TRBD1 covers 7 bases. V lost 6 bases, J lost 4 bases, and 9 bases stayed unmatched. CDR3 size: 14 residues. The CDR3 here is CASRTGTDLYEQYF. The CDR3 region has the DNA TGTGCCAGCAGGACCGGGACAGACCTTTACGAGCAGTACTTC.

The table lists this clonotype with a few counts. Here the CDR3 DNA reads TGCAGCGCCCCGGACAGGAGCTCCGGCTACACCTTC. This translates into CSAPDRSSGYTF. V and J are TRBV29-1 and TRBJ1-2; 7 bases map to TRBD1. The CDR3 has 12 amino acids. V was pared by 7 bases and J by 8 bases, with 10 bases of the junction left unmatched. Germline CDR1 and CDR2: SQVTM and ANQGSEA.

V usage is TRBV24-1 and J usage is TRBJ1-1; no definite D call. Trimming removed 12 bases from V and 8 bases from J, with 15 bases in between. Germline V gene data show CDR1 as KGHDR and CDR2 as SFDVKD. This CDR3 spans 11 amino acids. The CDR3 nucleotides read TGTGCCGCCCAAGGTAGGGCCGAAGCTTTCTTT. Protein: CAAQGRAEAFF.

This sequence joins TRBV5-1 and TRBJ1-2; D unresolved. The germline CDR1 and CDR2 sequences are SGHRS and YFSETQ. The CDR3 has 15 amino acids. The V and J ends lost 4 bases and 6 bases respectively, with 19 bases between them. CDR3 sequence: CASSLEGWGLNGYTF. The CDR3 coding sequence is TGCGCCAGCAGCCTTGAGGGTTGGGGTTTGAATGGCTACACCTTC.

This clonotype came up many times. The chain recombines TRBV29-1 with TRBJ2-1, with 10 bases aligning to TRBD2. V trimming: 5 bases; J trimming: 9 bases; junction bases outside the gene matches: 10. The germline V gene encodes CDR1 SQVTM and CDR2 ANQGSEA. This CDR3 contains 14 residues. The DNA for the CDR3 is TGCAGCGTTCCGCTAGCGGGAGTTAAGGGTGAGCAGTTCTTC. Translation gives CSVPLAGVKGEQFF.

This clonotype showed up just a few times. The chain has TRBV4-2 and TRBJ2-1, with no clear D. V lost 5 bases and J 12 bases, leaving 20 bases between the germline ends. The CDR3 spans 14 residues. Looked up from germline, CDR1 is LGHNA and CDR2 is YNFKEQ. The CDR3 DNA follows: TGTGCCAGCAGCAACTCCGGGTCCTTCAAAGGGCAGTTCTTC. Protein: CASSNSGSFKGQFF.

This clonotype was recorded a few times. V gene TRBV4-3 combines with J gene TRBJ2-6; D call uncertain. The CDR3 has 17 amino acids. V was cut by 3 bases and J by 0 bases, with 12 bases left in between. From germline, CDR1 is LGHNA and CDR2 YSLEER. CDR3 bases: TGCGCCAGCAGCCAGACGGAACGAAGCTCTGGGGCCAACGTCCTGACTTTC. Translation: CASSQTERSSGANVLTF.

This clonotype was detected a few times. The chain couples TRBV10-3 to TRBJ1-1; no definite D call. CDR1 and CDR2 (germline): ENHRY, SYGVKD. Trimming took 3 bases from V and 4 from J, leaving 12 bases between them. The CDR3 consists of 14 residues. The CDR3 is CAISDAGLGTEAFF. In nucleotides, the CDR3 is TGTGCCATCAGTGATGCGGGGTTGGGCACTGAAGCTTTCTTT.

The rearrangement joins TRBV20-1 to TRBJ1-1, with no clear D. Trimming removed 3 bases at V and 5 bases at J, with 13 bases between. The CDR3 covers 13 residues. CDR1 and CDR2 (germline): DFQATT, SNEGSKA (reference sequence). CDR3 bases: TGCAGTGCTAGGTTGCGGGGAGGGACTGAAGCTTTCTTT. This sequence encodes CSARLRGGTEAFF.

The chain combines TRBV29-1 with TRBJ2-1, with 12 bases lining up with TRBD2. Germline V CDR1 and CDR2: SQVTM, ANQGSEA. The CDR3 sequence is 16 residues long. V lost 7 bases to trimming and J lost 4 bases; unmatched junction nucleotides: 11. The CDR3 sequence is CSGNTLLAGGYNEQFF. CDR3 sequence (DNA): TGCAGCGGCAATACCTTACTAGCGGGGGGATACAATGAGCAGTTCTTC.

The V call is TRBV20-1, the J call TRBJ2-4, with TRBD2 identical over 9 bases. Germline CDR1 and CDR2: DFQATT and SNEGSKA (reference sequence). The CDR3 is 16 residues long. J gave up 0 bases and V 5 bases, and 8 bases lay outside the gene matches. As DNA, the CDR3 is TGCAGTGCTGGGAAAAGCGGGAGGTTAGCCAAAAACATTCAGTACTTC. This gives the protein CSAGKSGRLAKNIQYF.

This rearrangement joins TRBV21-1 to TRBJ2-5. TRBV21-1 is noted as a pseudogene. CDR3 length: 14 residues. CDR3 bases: TGTGCCAGCAGCAAAGGAAGGGTGTCAGAGACCCAGTACTTC. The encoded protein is CASSKGRVSETQYF.

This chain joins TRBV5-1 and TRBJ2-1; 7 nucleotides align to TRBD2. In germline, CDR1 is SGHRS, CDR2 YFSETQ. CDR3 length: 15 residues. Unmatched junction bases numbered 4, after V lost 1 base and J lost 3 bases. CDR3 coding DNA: TGCGCCAGCAGCTTGATGGCTAGCGGCTACAATGAGCAGTTCTTC. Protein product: CASSLMASGYNEQFF.

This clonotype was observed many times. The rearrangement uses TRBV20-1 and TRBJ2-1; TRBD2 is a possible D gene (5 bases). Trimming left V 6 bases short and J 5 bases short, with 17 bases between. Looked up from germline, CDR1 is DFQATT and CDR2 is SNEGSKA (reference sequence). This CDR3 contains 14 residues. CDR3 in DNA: TGCAGTGCCAGATCCGTAGCGAGCCACAATGAGCAGTTCTTC. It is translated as CSARSVASHNEQFF.

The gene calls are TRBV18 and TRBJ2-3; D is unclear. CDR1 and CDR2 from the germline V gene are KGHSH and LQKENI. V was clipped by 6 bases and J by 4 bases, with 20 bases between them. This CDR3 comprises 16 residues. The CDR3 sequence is CASSPLGTNGPDTQYF. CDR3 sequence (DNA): TGTGCCAGCTCGCCCCTGGGTACCAACGGTCCAGATACGCAGTATTTT.

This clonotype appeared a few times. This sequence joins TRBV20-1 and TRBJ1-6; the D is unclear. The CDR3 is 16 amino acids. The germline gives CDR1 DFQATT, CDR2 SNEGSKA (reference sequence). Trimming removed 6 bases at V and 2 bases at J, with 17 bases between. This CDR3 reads CSATSALGTYNSPLHF. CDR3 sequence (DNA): TGCAGTGCCACTTCGGCCCTAGGCACCTATAATTCACCCCTCCACTTT.

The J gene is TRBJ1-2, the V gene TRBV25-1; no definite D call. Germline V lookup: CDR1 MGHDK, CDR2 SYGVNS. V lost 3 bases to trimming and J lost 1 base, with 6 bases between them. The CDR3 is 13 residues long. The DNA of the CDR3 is TGTGCCAGCAGTGATCAGATTAACTATGGCTACACCTTC. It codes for CASSDQINYGYTF.

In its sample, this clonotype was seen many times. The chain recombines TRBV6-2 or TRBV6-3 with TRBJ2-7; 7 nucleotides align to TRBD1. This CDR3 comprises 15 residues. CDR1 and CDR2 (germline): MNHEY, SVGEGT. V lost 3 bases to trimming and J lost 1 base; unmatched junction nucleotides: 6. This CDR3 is CASSYSDRASYEQYF. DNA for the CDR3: TGTGCCAGCAGTTATAGCGACAGGGCGTCCTACGAGCAGTACTTC.

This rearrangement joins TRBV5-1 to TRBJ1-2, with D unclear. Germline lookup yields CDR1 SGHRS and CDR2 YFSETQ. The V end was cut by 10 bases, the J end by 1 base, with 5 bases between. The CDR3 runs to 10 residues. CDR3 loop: CAVGNYGYTF. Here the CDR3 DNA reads TGCGCCGTGGGTAACTATGGCTACACCTTC.

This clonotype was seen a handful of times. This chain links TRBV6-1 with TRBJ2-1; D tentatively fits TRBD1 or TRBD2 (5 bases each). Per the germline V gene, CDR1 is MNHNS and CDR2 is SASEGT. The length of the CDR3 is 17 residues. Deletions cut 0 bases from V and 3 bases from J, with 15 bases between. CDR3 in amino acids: CASSEARVAGYYNEQFF. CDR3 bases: TGTGCCAGCAGTGAAGCGCGGGTGGCAGGGTACTACAATGAGCAGTTCTTC.

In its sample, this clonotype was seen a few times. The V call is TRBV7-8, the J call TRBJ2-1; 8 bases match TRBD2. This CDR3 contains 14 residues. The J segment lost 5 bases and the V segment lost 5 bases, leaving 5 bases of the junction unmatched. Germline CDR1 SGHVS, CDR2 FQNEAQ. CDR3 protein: CASSRTSKDNEQFF. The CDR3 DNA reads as TGTGCCAGCAGCAGGACTAGCAAGGACAATGAGCAGTTCTTC.

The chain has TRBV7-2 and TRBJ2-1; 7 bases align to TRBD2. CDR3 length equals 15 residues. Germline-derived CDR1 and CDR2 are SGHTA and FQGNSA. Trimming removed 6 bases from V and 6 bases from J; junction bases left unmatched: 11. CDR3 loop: CASRERLAAFNEQFF. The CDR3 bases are TGTGCCAGCAGGGAGCGGCTAGCGGCCTTCAATGAGCAGTTCTTC.

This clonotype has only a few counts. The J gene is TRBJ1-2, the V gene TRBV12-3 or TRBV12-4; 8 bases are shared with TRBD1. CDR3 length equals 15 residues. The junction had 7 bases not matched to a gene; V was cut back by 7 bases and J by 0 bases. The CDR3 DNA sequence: TGTGCCAGCACCTCACAGGGGGTCCCTAACTATGGCTACACCTTC. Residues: CASTSQGVPNYGYTF.

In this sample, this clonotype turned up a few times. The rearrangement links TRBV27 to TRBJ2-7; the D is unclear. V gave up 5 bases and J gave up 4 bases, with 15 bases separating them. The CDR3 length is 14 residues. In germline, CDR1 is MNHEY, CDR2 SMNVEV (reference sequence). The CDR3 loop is CASSPTTSLYEQYF. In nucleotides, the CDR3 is TGTGCCAGCAGTCCAACGACCTCCCTATACGAGCAGTACTTC.